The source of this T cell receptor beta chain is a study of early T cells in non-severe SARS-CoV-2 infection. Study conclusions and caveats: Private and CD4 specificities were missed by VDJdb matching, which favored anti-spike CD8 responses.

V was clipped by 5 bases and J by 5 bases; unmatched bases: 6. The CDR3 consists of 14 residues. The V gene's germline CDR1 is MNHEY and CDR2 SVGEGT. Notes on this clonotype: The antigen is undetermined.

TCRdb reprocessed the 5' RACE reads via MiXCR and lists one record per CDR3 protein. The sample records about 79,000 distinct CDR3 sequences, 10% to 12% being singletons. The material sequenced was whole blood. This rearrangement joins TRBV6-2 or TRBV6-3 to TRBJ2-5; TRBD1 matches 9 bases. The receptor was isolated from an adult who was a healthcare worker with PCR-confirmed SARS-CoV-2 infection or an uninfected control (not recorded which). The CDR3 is CASSQGTGMETQYF. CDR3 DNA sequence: TGTGCCAGCAGTCAAGGGACAGGGATGGAGACCCAGTACTTC.